The 26 T cell receptor beta chains listed next were all sequenced from one sample in a study of PD-1 blockade in classical Hodgkin lymphoma (dated by TCRdb to the early 2020s). In light of the paper, this sample's time point label describes: cycle 4 day 1 (C4D1), after less than seven weeks of nivolumab. Every trial patient had relapsed following autologous stem cell transplantation, and prior brentuximab vedotin exposure was what differed among cohorts A, B and C. Using a Miltenyi CD8+ T cell isolation kit, CD8+ T cells were purified from thawed PBMCs through magnetic negative selection. Library construction relied on the immunoSEQ multiplex PCR assay. TCRdb limited this immuneACCESS table to in-frame rearrangements with V and J called. A share of clones is missing; checked studies link under half to unresolved V genes, and the rest is unexplained. This sample lists 9,500 to 14,000 clones; approximately 81% were detected once. The ten largest clones represent 35% to 40% of the sample.

The sample consisted of CD8+ T cells from blood, taken before the fourth cycle of nivolumab. These receptors all stem from a human donor with classical Hodgkin lymphoma. The donor label of this sample is uncertain.

This clone showed up just a few times. This chain connects TRBV11-2 to TRBJ1-6; TRBD1 aligns across 8 bases. CDR1 SGHAT and CDR2 FQNNGV come from the germline V gene. The trim removed 6 bases at V and 10 bases at J, leaving 11 bases unmatched. This CDR3 has 15 amino acids. The CDR3 sequence is CASRTGQGPGSPLHF. The DNA for the CDR3 is TGTGCCAGCAGAACCGGACAGGGTCCGGGGTCACCCCTCCACTTT.

The gene calls are TRBV19 and TRBJ2-2; D call uncertain. The CDR3 contains 13 residues. V was trimmed by 11 bases and J by 0 bases, leaving 10 bases between them. CDR1 LNHDA and CDR2 SQIVND come from the germline V gene (reference sequence). CDR3 in amino acids: CAGAASNTGELFF. Here the CDR3 DNA reads TGTGCCGGAGCAGCCTCGAACACCGGGGAGCTGTTTTTT.

This clone was detected only a few times. The sample contains more than one DNA sequence encoding this CDR3. The chain's CDR3 is CASSLLAGQETQYF. The CDR3 bases are TGTGCCAGCAGCTTATTAGCGGGGCAAGAGACCCAGTACTTC. The chain joins TRBV7-2 to TRBJ2-5; 8 positions agree with TRBD2. Germline loops: CDR1 SGHTA, CDR2 FQGNSA. The CDR3 spans 14 residues. The ends lost 2 bases at V and 2 bases at J; junction bases unmatched: 1.

V and J are TRBV7-9 and TRBJ2-7, with 8 bases aligning to TRBD1. Germline trimming cut 4 bases from V and 0 bases from J; bases unmatched to any gene: 2. Germline V gene sequence: CDR1 SEHNR, CDR2 FQNEAQ (reference sequence). The CDR3 is 14 amino acids. Written as DNA, the CDR3 is TGTGCCAGCAGCTCGCAGGGGGCCTCCTACGAGCAGTACTTC. The encoded protein is CASSSQGASYEQYF.

The chain uses TRBV9 and TRBJ1-3; D gene ambiguous. The CDR3 sequence is 14 residues long. V gave up 3 bases and J gave up 0 bases, with 7 bases separating them. The V gene's germline CDR1 is SGDLS and CDR2 YYNGEE. CDR3: CASSEGHSGNTIYF. In DNA, the CDR3 is TGTGCCAGCAGCGAGGGCCACTCTGGAAACACCATATATTTT.

The chain carries TRBV11-3 and TRBJ1-2; unclear D gene. Deletions cut 5 bases from V and 2 bases from J, with 6 bases between. The CDR3 has 12 amino acids. In germline, CDR1 is SGHNT, CDR2 YENEEA. The CDR3: CASSNGNYGYTF. CDR3 nucleotides: TGTGCCAGCAGCAACGGAAACTATGGCTACACCTTC.

This clone was picked up one time. V usage is TRBV4-1 and J usage is TRBJ2-1, with 10 positions matching TRBD2. Looked up from germline, CDR1 is MGHRA and CDR2 is YSYEKL. The CDR3 has 16 amino acids. V was clipped by 2 bases and J by 5 bases; unmatched bases: 6. This chain's CDR3 is CASSQNQGLADNEQFF. The CDR3 DNA reads TGCGCCAGCAGCCAAAATCAAGGACTAGCGGACAATGAGCAGTTCTTC.

DNA of the CDR3: TGTGCCAGCAGCTTAGATACATGGGAAAAACTGTTTTTT. It yields the protein CASSLDTWEKLFF. The J gene is TRBJ1-4, the V gene TRBV7-9; D uncertain. V was shortened by 1 base and J by 8 bases, with 8 bases between the two germline ends. Germline CDR1 reads SEHNR; CDR2 reads FQNEAQ (reference sequence). The CDR3 runs to 13 residues.

This chain connects TRBV6-5 to TRBJ2-2, with TRBD1 matching 9 bases. The J segment lost 4 bases and the V segment lost 7 bases, leaving 7 bases of the junction unmatched. The CDR3 consists of 15 residues. Germline assignment: CDR1 MNHEY and CDR2 SVGAGI. The CDR3 DNA sequence: TGTGCCAGCACCCCGGACAGGGGCGGCACCGGGGAGCTGTTTTTT. It codes for CASTPDRGGTGELFF.

This chain joins TRBV10-2 and TRBJ2-7; D unclear. CDR3 length equals 13 residues. The germline gives CDR1 WSHSY, CDR2 SAAADI. Trimming left V 4 bases short and J 6 bases short, with 13 bases between. The DNA for the CDR3 is TGCGCCAGCAGTGCGTCCCCTGAATCCGAGCAGTACTTC. It yields the protein CASSASPESEQYF.

This chain links TRBV19 with TRBJ2-3; tentatively, D is TRBD1 (6 bases). This CDR3 has 16 amino acids. Germline-derived CDR1 and CDR2 are LNHDA and SQIVND (reference sequence). V was cut by 5 bases and J by 0 bases, with 15 bases left in between. Here the CDR3 DNA reads TGTGCCAGTAGTCAATGGACAGTTTTTAGCACAGATACGCAGTATTTT. The encoded protein is CASSQWTVFSTDTQYF.

The chain couples TRBV4-2 to TRBJ2-7, with unresolved D. The germline CDR1 and CDR2 sequences are LGHNA and YNFKEQ. The ends were cut back, 5 bases at V and 7 bases at J, with 12 bases in the middle. The CDR3 spans 12 residues. The CDR3 protein is CASSLDSAEQYF. CDR3 nucleotides: TGTGCCAGCAGCTTGGATTCTGCAGAGCAGTACTTC.

The V and J genes are TRBV2 and TRBJ1-6; D gene ambiguous. CDR1 is SNHLY, CDR2 FYNNEI, per germline. With 3 bases removed from V and 9 bases from J, the gap between germline ends came to 12 bases. This CDR3 has 14 residues. In nucleotides, the CDR3 is TGTGCCAGCAGTGACCCGGCTGCCGGTTCACCCCTCCACTTT. It translates to CASSDPAAGSPLHF.

The chain employs TRBV12-5 and TRBJ2-1; D perhaps matches TRBD2 (5 bases). Germline lookup yields CDR1 LGHNT and CDR2 FRNRAP. V was clipped by 1 base and J by 10 bases, with 14 bases between them. This CDR3 is 14 amino acids long. This CDR3 reads CASGLARETGEQFF. The CDR3 DNA follows: TGTGCTAGTGGTTTGGCCCGCGAGACGGGGGAGCAGTTCTTC.

The chain is built from TRBV4-1 and TRBJ2-1; 7 bases fit TRBD1. With V trimmed by 3 bases and J by 1 base, 9 bases remained unmatched. The CDR3 contains 17 residues. Germline-derived CDR1 and CDR2 are MGHRA and YSYEKL. CDR3 amino acids: CASSHRTGISSYNEQFF. The DNA of the CDR3 is TGCGCCAGCAGCCATCGGACAGGTATCTCATCCTACAATGAGCAGTTCTTC.

V is TRBV7-9 and J is TRBJ2-7; D might be TRBD2 (6 bases). This CDR3 is 15 amino acids long. CDR1 is SEHNR and CDR2 is FQNEAQ in the germline V gene (reference sequence). V gave up 5 bases and J gave up 3 bases, with 17 bases separating them. CDR3 in DNA: TGTGCCAGCAGCCAAGAAGCTTGGGGGGTCTACGAGCAGTACTTC. Protein: CASSQEAWGVYEQYF.

On this clone itself: Other DNA sequences within the sample encode an identical CDR3. V is TRBV27 and J is TRBJ1-2; 7 positions match TRBD1. CDR1 MNHEY and CDR2 SMNVEV come from the germline V gene (reference sequence). This CDR3 comprises 14 residues. J was trimmed by 2 bases and V by 5 bases; bases with no gene match: 5. The CDR3 sequence is CASSEGGQNYGYTF. As DNA, the CDR3 is TGTGCCAGCAGTGAAGGGGGACAGAACTATGGCTACACCTTC.

This clone was recorded only once. This rearrangement joins TRBV27 to TRBJ2-3; no reliable D call. V was shortened by 5 bases and J by 2 bases, with 17 bases between the two germline ends. The CDR3 is made up of 16 amino acids. In germline, CDR1 is MNHEY, CDR2 SMNVEV (reference sequence). Here the CDR3 DNA reads TGTGCCAGCAGTCCCAACGCCGGACCGTACACAGATACGCAGTATTTT. This sequence encodes CASSPNAGPYTDTQYF.

This chain links TRBV19 with TRBJ1-1; D perhaps matches TRBD1 (5 bases). The germline CDR1 and CDR2 sequences are LNHDA and SQIVND (reference sequence). Trimming cost V 1 base and J 6 bases, with 6 bases left between them. The CDR3 is 12 amino acids. In DNA form, the CDR3 reads TGTGCCAGTAGTATAGTGGGGGCTGAAGCTTTCTTT. Its protein is CASSIVGAEAFF.

The chain employs TRBV27 and TRBJ2-5; D possibly corresponds to TRBD2 (6 bases). Between the trimmed V and J ends, which lost 6 bases and 1 base, there was a span of 12 bases. The CDR3 loop spans 14 amino acids. The germline CDR1 and CDR2 sequences are MNHEY and SMNVEV (reference sequence). In DNA, the CDR3 is TGTGCCAGCAGCCCTGGGGGAGGCCAAGAGACCCAGTACTTC. Amino acids: CASSPGGGQETQYF.

Here the CDR3 reads CASSRVEGAGNTIYF. Written as DNA, the CDR3 is TGTGCCAGCAGCCGCGTCGAAGGGGCGGGAAACACCATATATTTT. This rearrangement joins TRBV7-8 to TRBJ1-3; a weak D match, TRBD1 (5 bases). This CDR3 comprises 15 residues. The germline V gene encodes CDR1 SGHVS and CDR2 FQNEAQ. With 5 bases removed from V and 4 bases from J, the gap between germline ends came to 15 bases.

The chain links TRBV11-3 to TRBJ2-3; a weak D match, TRBD2 (5 bases). CDR1 and CDR2 (germline): SGHNT, YENEEA. CDR3 size: 17 residues. V lost 3 bases, J lost 1 base, and 17 bases lay in between. The CDR3 bases are TGTGCCAGCAGCTTGAGAACTACTAGTAGCGGCACAGATACGCAGTATTTT. It is translated as CASSLRTTSSGTDTQYF.

A remark on this clone: Other DNA sequences from this sample encode an identical CDR3 as well. Here the CDR3 reads CASSLIQGSNQPQHF. The CDR3 DNA reads TGTGCCAGCAGTTTGATTCAAGGGAGCAATCAGCCCCAGCATTTT. V and J are TRBV28 and TRBJ1-5; D is uncertain. This CDR3 has 15 residues. CDR1 and CDR2 from the germline V gene are MDHEN and SYDVKM. V lost 3 bases, J lost 1 base, and 10 bases lay in between.

The chain uses TRBV12-5 and TRBJ2-3; D perhaps matches TRBD1 (6 bases). Trimming removed 1 base from V and 1 base from J, with 9 bases in between. Germline CDR1 LGHNT, CDR2 FRNRAP. The CDR3 has 15 residues. The CDR3 loop reads CASGLGAGGTDTQYF. The CDR3 region has the DNA TGTGCTAGTGGTTTGGGGGCAGGGGGCACAGATACGCAGTATTTT.

The chain carries TRBV14 and TRBJ2-1, with D perhaps matching TRBD1 (7 bases). The CDR3 totals 16 residues. Germline assignment: CDR1 SGHDN and CDR2 FVKESK. The V and J ends lost 1 base and 4 bases respectively, with 14 bases between them. The CDR3 loop is CASSQGSSGGYNEQFF. CDR3 bases: TGTGCCAGCAGCCAAGGTTCGTCAGGGGGGTACAATGAGCAGTTCTTC.

As DNA, the CDR3 is TGTGCCAGCAGCCAAGATAAAGGGGCTGGGGCCAACGTCCTGACTTTC. Translating it yields CASSQDKGAGANVLTF. The rearrangement links TRBV4-2 to TRBJ2-6; possibly TRBD1 for D (5 bases). The CDR3 consists of 16 residues. Trimming took 0 bases from V and 2 from J, leaving 8 bases between them. Germline lookup yields CDR1 LGHNA and CDR2 YNFKEQ.